Included here is one TCR beta chain sequence, with context. Its antigen is unknown. This sample was included in a study of response to subunit inactivated influenza vaccine. The study's findings and limits: The authors put forward the suggestion that each seasonal influenza vaccination may bring in only a limited number of new T cells.

With V trimmed by 6 bases and J by 2 bases, 8 bases remained unmatched. The V gene's germline CDR1 is MNHEY and CDR2 SVGEGT. CDR3 length: 16 amino acids. MiXCR, run by TCRdb on the RT-PCR reads, gives a single entry per CDR3 protein. This table has around 190,000 distinct CDR3 sequences, around a tenth appearing once. The source is a man in his forties or fifties who received an inactivated influenza vaccine. This chain joins TRBV6-2 or TRBV6-3 and TRBJ1-2; 11 bases line up with TRBD1. The sample consisted of non-naive T cells sorted from PBMCs, taken on the day of vaccination. As DNA, the CDR3 is TGTGCCAGCAGACTACTTGGACAGGGGGCGAACTATGGCTACACCTTC. It translates to CASRLLGQGANYGYTF.